This note documents a single T cell receptor beta chain sequence. The authors' processing: Amplification of reference gene primers provided the estimated nucleated cell counts. Data came from immunoSEQ multiplex PCR; TCRdb stores just in-frame clones and leaves some out. V, J and clone size are taken as reported in that table, and D and trimming were inferred from the DNA itself. The sample includes approximately 480,000 clones, roughly 90% seen only once; the top ten take roughly 0.7%. The data are from a study of blood T cell repertoires in COVID-19. Study overall: Specimens from acute and convalescent COVID-19 originated in the United States, Italy and Spain. PBMCs, B-cell-depleted T cells, or T cells provided the cDNA or gDNA that made up the material.

This CDR3 region has 16 residues. V shed 4 bases and J 3 bases; nucleotides not matched to a gene: 6. Germline V lookup: CDR1 SGHRS, CDR2 YFSETQ. The study assigned cohorts using participant-reported clinical history. The clonotype was recovered from a woman in her late teens or twenties who had recovered from COVID-19. The rearrangement joins TRBV5-1 to TRBJ2-2; 10 bases line up with TRBD1. The specimen sequenced was PBMCs or T cells enriched from blood (not recorded which). CDR3 region: CASSIGTGADTGELFF. For the CDR3, the DNA is TGCGCCAGCAGCATAGGGACAGGGGCTGACACCGGGGAGCTGTTTTTT.